This entry lists 16 T cell receptor beta chains sequenced from one sample in a study of cytomegalovirus exposure and HLA in healthy donors. 60 Vbeta and 13 Jbeta primers were used in PCR. Here immunoSEQ multiplex PCR was the method, and the copy in TCRdb shows in-frame clones only, minus some. The data hold about 79,000 clones, with around 70% observed a single time. What was sequenced was PBMCs. The source of these receptors is a man aged 55-75 years in good health and CMV-seronegative.

The chain links TRBV12-2 to TRBJ2-3; the listed D gene, TRBD1, was not tested against the DNA. TRBV12-2 is a documented pseudogene. The CDR3 sequence is 18 residues long. The CDR3 protein is CASRSPCQQGTSTDTQYF. CDR3 bases: TGTGCAAGTCGCTCCCCGTGTCAACAGGGGACTAGCACAGATACGCAGTATTTT.

The V call is TRBV7-9, the J call TRBJ2-1, with D possibly matching TRBD1 (6 bases). The germline V gene has CDR1 SEHNR and CDR2 FQNEAQ (reference sequence). V lost 4 bases and J 8 bases, leaving 18 bases between the germline ends. CDR3 length equals 15 residues. The DNA of the CDR3 is TGTGCCAGCAGCTCCTCCTTAGACAGGTTCGATGAGCAGTTCTTC. It is translated as CASSSSLDRFDEQFF.

There are a few counts of this clone. The chain joins TRBV4-1 to TRBJ1-2; 9 nucleotides agree with TRBD1. Germline-derived CDR1 and CDR2 are MGHRA and YSYEKL. V was clipped by 2 bases and J by 4 bases; unmatched bases: 2. The CDR3 loop spans 14 amino acids. The CDR3 region is CASSQNRGLYGYTF. CDR3 sequence (DNA): TGCGCCAGCAGCCAAAACAGGGGGCTCTATGGCTACACCTTC.

The rearrangement joins TRBV29-1 to TRBJ2-3, with D tentatively TRBD2 (6 bases). Germline loops: CDR1 SQVTM, CDR2 ANQGSEA. V gave up 6 bases and J gave up 3 bases, with 19 bases separating them. This CDR3 is 15 amino acids long. This CDR3 is CSVTLGGVGTDTQYF. CDR3 nucleotide sequence: TGCAGCGTGACCCTCGGGGGAGTGGGGACAGATACGCAGTATTTT.

The chain uses TRBV12-1 and TRBJ2-1; the table gives TRBD2 as D, unverified against the DNA. TRBV12-1 is classified as a pseudogene. This CDR3 spans 15 amino acids. The CDR3 protein is CASSPTRPVSYEQFF. In nucleotides, the CDR3 is TGTGCCAGCAGTCCTACTAGACCTGTGAGCTATGAGCAGTTCTTC.

The J gene is TRBJ2-2, the V gene TRBV5-4, with 9 bases identical to TRBD2. Germline loops: CDR1 SGHNT, CDR2 YYREEE (reference sequence). The CDR3 is made up of 17 amino acids. Trimming took 4 bases from V and 6 from J; bases not matched to a gene: 13. The CDR3 nucleotides read TGTGCCAGCAGCCCGACACCGGGACTAGCAATCTCCGGGGAGCTGTTTTTT. This translates into CASSPTPGLAISGELFF. The full variable domain, its missing parts supplied by reference TRBV5-4 and TRBJ2-2, is ETGVTQSPTHLIKTRGQQVTLRCSSQSGHNTVSWYQQALGQGPQFIFQYYREEENGRGNFPPRFSGLQFPNYSSELNVNALELDDSALYLCASSPTPGLAISGELFFGEGSRLTVL.

The chain has TRBV30 and TRBJ1-2; D unresolved. CDR1 is GTSNPN, CDR2 SVGIG, per germline (reference sequence). The CDR3 runs to 11 residues. The V end was cut by 2 bases, the J end by 8 bases, with 9 bases between. The CDR3 DNA sequence: TGTGCCTGGAGTTTCGGGATCGGCTACACCTTC. It is translated as CAWSFGIGYTF.

The CDR3 is CASTSDLSYNEQFF. For the CDR3, the DNA is TGTGCCAGCACTAGCGATCTTTCCTACAATGAGCAGTTCTTC. The chain carries TRBV6-1 and TRBJ2-1, with a possible D match to TRBD2 (6 bases). The V end lost 7 bases, the J end lost 1 base, and 11 bases lay between the germline ends. The germline V gene has CDR1 MNHNS and CDR2 SASEGT. CDR3 length: 14 residues.

This chain's CDR3 is CASSEENVASYEQYF. The DNA for the CDR3 is TGTGCCAGCAGTGAAGAGAACGTCGCGTCCTACGAGCAGTACTTC. This chain joins TRBV2 and TRBJ2-7; D ambiguous. Germline CDR1 and CDR2: SNHLY and FYNNEI. The CDR3 loop spans 15 amino acids. V lost 1 base and J lost 1, with 11 bases in between.

V usage is TRBV18 and J usage is TRBJ1-1, with D unresolved. CDR1 and CDR2 from the germline V gene are KGHSH and LQKENI. Trimming left V 2 bases short and J 3 bases short, with 13 bases between. This CDR3 comprises 15 residues. CDR3 in amino acids: CASSPMAVLDTEAFF. For the CDR3, the DNA is TGTGCCAGCTCACCAATGGCGGTCCTGGACACTGAAGCTTTCTTT.

The genes are TRBV4-1 and TRBJ2-3; D may be TRBD2 (6 bases). The germline gives CDR1 MGHRA, CDR2 YSYEKL. The CDR3 loop spans 17 amino acids. V was clipped by 0 bases and J by 3 bases, with 16 bases between them. CDR3 DNA sequence: TGCGCCAGCAGCCAAGATAAAAGGCGGGGTAGTACAGATACGCAGTATTTT. Amino acid sequence: CASSQDKRRGSTDTQYF.

V is TRBV7-6 and J is TRBJ2-5; the D is unclear. Trimming shortened V by 5 bases and J by 5 bases, and 6 bases separated the two germline ends. The CDR3 is made up of 11 amino acids. In germline, CDR1 is SGHVS, CDR2 FNYEAQ. CDR3 nucleotides: TGTGCCAGCAGCACCGGGGAGACCCAGTACTTC. Translating gives CASSTGETQYF.

This clone was detected only a few times. The chain is built from TRBV5-4 and TRBJ2-7; 9 bases map to TRBD1. With V trimmed by 4 bases and J by 0 bases, 5 bases remained unmatched. Germline assignment: CDR1 SGHNT and CDR2 YYREEE (reference sequence). CDR3 length equals 15 residues. The CDR3 spells CASSQGQGPSYEQYF. The CDR3 DNA reads TGTGCCAGCAGCCAGGGACAGGGACCCTCCTACGAGCAGTACTTC.

This chain uses TRBV4-1 with TRBJ2-7; 8 bases are a match to TRBD1. V was pared by 4 bases and J by 2 bases, with 4 bases of the junction left unmatched. From germline, CDR1 is MGHRA and CDR2 YSYEKL. The CDR3 contains 14 residues. Written as DNA, the CDR3 is TGCGCCAGCAGCCTCGGACAGGGCGCCTACGAGCAGTACTTC. Translated, it gives CASSLGQGAYEQYF.

V usage is TRBV7-9 and J usage is TRBJ2-1, with D perhaps matching TRBD2 (5 bases). V lost 5 bases and J 12 bases, leaving 11 bases between the germline ends. CDR3 size: 11 residues. Germline values: CDR1 SEHNR, CDR2 FQNEAQ (reference sequence). The CDR3, as DNA: TGTGCCAGCAGCCCCGGGGAGCGGCAGTTCTTC. Encoded protein: CASSPGERQFF.

This rearrangement joins TRBV5-1 to TRBJ2-5, with D tentatively TRBD1 (6 bases). Germline assignment: CDR1 SGHRS and CDR2 YFSETQ. The ends were cut back, 4 bases at V and 5 bases at J, with 12 bases in the middle. CDR3 size: 13 residues. The CDR3 region is CASSTGNLETQYF. In DNA form, the CDR3 reads TGCGCCAGCAGCACAGGGAATTTGGAGACCCAGTACTTC.